This T cell receptor beta chain was retrieved from a study of shared clonotypes between healthy human individuals (dated by TCRdb to 2020 to 2021). Describing the broader study: Three men and a couple of women, aged 18 to 49 years, made up the cohort. Libraries were prepared and TCR repertoires were sequenced by different laboratories using diverse techniques, in order to increase sequencing depth and limit assay-specific biases. Each donor's leukapheresis produced roughly between roughly 0.85 and 10 billion PBMCs. Per donor, three plates each were used for CD4 naive and CD4 memory, two for CD8 naive, and one for CD8 memory. Blood TCR repertoires of five healthy adults were deeply sequenced to estimate repertoire size and the extent of clonotype sharing between individuals.

What the study reported, not specific to this receptor: Incomplete sequencing was indicated by rarefaction of sorted-subset datasets, despite the large sequencing depth. Pairwise subsampling indicated that sequencing depth was expected to affect the degree of clonotype sharing among donors. Sampling was limited to blood, and TCR repertoires in tissue likely differ from TCR repertoires in blood. About 4.5% of naive CD4, 3.5% of naive CD8, approximately 2% of memory CD4, and 0.35% to 0.5% of memory CD8 clonotypes were shared across several donors. Naive subsets generally had larger estimated clonotype richness than memory subsets. Compared with non-shared clonotypes, the clonotypes found in all four sorted-subset donors had higher generation probabilities. The small number of donors limited the genetic and exposure-history diversity represented.

Notes on this clone: This receptor's antigen is unknown. The record has no base qualities; no much larger clone is one base away.

Using the deep immunoSEQ assay, multiplex PCR amplified TCR CDR3 regions from genomic DNA. Extracted genomic DNA from each cell subset was spread evenly across all wells of several immunoSEQ 96-well plates, with each plate serving as a replicate. For sorted subsets, 150 to 200 ng genomic DNA, equal to 30,000 to 35,000 T cell genomes, was loaded into each replicate PCR. The purified libraries were quantified using a Qubit 3.0 fluorometer, sized with a Bioanalyzer 2100, and then quantified again using the KAPA Library Quantification kit. A separate single-read 150-cycle Illumina NextSeq 550 flow cell was used to sequence each immunoSEQ 96-well plate. As for the original processing: Because only junctional sequences without quality scores were contained in the immunoSEQ output, filtering matching that applied to full-length reads could not be performed. Sequences were annotated with PyIR, a Python wrapper for IgBLAST v1.9, using IMGT germline references to assign V/J genes and CDR3. Any read was removed if the V/J assignment was weak (E-value above 1e-6), the CDR3 was missing, or the read contained stop codons, out-of-frame junctions, or ambiguous translated residues. A V3J clonotype was defined by an identical inferred V gene, J gene, and CDR3 amino acid sequence. The percentage overlap between two repertoires was calculated by dividing the number of shared unique clonotypes by the size of the smaller repertoire. RTK rarefaction, the Chao1 estimator, and Recon v2.1 estimates of unobserved clonotypes were used to assess repertoire richness. For all TCRbeta clonotypes obtained by the gDNA method from a few donors, generation probabilities were computed with OLGA. The table comes from immuneACCESS by way of TCRdb, which keeps in-frame sequences with V and J called. Part of the clones is missing from these tables; in studies checked, under half for an unresolved V gene and the rest for unknown reasons. The V and J calls and the clone size are those of that table, but D and trimming were determined from the DNA. This sample is represented by almost 700,000 clones; about 92% of them were singletons. 24% of the sample is taken by the ten largest.

V is shortened by 7 bases, J by 1 base, and the region joining them spans 13 bases. The CDR3 goes from the cysteine to the phenylalanine over 15 residues. Solely the CDR3 DNA is kept, with 45 bases framed from the first base. CDR1 and CDR2 (MNHNS, SASEGT) derive from the germline V gene. CD8 naive samples consisted of CD45RO-negative cells that were positively selected for CCR7, yielding a CD45RA+CCR7+ population without TemRA cells. Donors were healthy HIV-negative adults with no recently reported acute infections or vaccinations. Only Caucasian adults living in Nashville, Tennessee, USA were represented among the donors. Blood was collected by leukapheresis, and PBMCs were isolated by Ficoll-Histopaque density gradient centrifugation and then cryopreserved in liquid nitrogen vapor phase. Purity and quantity of every magnetically sorted T cell population were checked by analytical flow cytometry. Each sorted fraction had its genomic DNA isolated and then quantified by UV absorbance on a Nanodrop 2000c.

The clonotype comes from a man aged 30 to 39 in good health. The rearrangement combines TRBV6-1 with TRBJ2-2; TRBD2 is perhaps the D gene, given 6 matching bases. The sequenced material came from naive CD8+ T cells sorted from blood. What this sample's cell subset or site label stands for: CD45RA+CCR7+. The DNA sequence is TGTGCCAGCATTTCCGGGAGATGGAACACCGGGGAGCTGTTTTTT. It translates as CASISGRWNTGELFF.